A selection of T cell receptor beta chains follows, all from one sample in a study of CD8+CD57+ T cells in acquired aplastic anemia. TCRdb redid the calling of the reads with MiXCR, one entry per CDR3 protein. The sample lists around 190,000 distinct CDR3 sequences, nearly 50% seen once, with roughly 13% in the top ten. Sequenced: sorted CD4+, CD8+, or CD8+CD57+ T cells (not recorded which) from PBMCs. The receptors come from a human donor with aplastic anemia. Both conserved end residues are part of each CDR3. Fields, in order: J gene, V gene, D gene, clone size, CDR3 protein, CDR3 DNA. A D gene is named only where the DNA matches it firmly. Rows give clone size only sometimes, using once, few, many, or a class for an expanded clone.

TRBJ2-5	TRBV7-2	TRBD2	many	CASSPQSGGGETQYF	TGTGCCAGCAGCCCTCAGAGCGGGGGCGGGGAGACCCAGTACTTC
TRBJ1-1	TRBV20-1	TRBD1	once	CSASRTGSRTEAFF	TGCAGTGCTAGCCGGACAGGGAGTAGGACTGAAGCTTTCTTT
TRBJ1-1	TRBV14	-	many	CASSQHRNTEAFF	TGTGCCAGCAGCCAACATCGGAACACTGAAGCTTTCTTT
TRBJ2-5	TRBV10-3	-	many	CAIGGQQKETQYF	TGTGCCATCGGTGGTCAGCAAAAAGAGACCCAGTACTTC
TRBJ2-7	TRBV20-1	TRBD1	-	CSARDAGQGPSYEQYF	TGCAGTGCTAGAGATGCGGGACAGGGGCCTTCCTACGAGCAGTACTTC
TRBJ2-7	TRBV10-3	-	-	CAMRDSYEQYF	TGTGCCATGAGGGACTCCTACGAGCAGTACTTC
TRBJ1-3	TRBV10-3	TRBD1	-	CAISDLGQSSGNTIYF	TGTGCCATCAGTGACCTGGGACAGAGCTCTGGAAACACCATATATTTT
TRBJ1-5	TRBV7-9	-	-	CASSATGDQPQHF	TGTGCCAGCAGCGCGACAGGAGATCAGCCCCAGCATTTT
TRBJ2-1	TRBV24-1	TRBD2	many	CATSDLAGLSNEQFF	TGTGCCACCAGTGATCTAGCGGGGTTGAGTAATGAGCAGTTCTTC
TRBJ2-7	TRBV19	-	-	CASSPRQVGNEQYF	TGTGCCAGTAGCCCAAGACAGGTCGGGAACGAGCAGTACTTC
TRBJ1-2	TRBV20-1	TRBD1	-	CSATSTGAFGGYTF	TGCAGTGCTACATCGACAGGGGCTTTCGGTGGCTACACCTTC
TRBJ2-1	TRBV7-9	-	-	CASSGRNEQIF	TGTGCCAGCAGCGGACGTAATGAGCAGATCTTC
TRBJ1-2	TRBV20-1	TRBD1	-	CSAISGTEGYYGYTF	TGCAGTGCTATTAGCGGGACAGAGGGGTACTATGGCTACACCTTC
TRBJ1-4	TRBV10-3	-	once	CAISYGKDNEKLFF	TGTGCCATCAGTTACGGGAAGGACAATGAAAAACTGTTCTTT
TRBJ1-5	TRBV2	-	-	CASTREANNQPQHF	TGTGCCAGCACAAGGGAGGCGAACAATCAGCCCCAGCATTTT
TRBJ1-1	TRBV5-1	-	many	CASSWGGAEAFF	TGCGCCAGCAGCTGGGGGGGGGCTGAAGCTTTCTTT
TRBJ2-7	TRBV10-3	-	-	CAISSPGGSYEQYF	TGTGCCATCAGTTCCCCCGGGGGCTCCTACGAGCAGTACTTC
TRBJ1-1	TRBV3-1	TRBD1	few	CASGPGGTEAFF	TGTGCCAGCGGCCCAGGGGGCACTGAAGCTTTCTTT
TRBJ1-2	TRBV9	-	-	CASSVAWGFIYGYTF	TGTGCCAGCAGCGTAGCGTGGGGTTTCATCTATGGCTACACCTTC
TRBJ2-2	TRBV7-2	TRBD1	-	CASTSGQGWGGELFF	TGTGCCAGCACCTCGGGACAGGGGTGGGGCGGGGAGCTGTTTTTT
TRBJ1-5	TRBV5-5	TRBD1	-	CASSLEGTGFNQPQHF	TGTGCCAGCAGCTTGGAAGGGACAGGGTTCAATCAGCCCCAGCATTTT
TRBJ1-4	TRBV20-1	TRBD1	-	CSASRRQGNEKLFF	TGCAGTGCTAGTCGGCGACAGGGGAATGAAAAACTGTTTTTT
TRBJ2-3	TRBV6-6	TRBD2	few	CASSYSSGGAADTQYF	TGTGCCAGCAGTTACTCGAGCGGGGGGGCGGCAGATACGCAGTATTTT
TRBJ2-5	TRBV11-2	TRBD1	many	CASSPDRGQTQYF	TGTGCCAGCAGCCCAGATAGGGGGCAGACCCAGTACTTC
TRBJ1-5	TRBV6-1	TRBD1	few	CASSPPGQGNQPQHF	TGTGCCAGCAGCCCGCCGGGACAGGGGAATCAGCCCCAGCATTTT
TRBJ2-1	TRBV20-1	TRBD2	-	CSARASGGYNEQFF	TGCAGTGCTAGAGCTAGCGGGGGTTACAATGAGCAGTTCTTC
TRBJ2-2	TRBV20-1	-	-	CSARDRSNTGELFF	TGCAGTGCGCGGGACAGATCGAACACCGGGGAGCTGTTTTTT
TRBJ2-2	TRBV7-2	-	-	CASSSVSATGELFF	TGTGCCAGCAGCTCAGTTTCGGCGACCGGGGAGCTGTTTTTT
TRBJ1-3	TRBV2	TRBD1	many	CASSLRQGAEGTIYF	TGTGCCAGCAGTCTCCGGCAGGGGGCTGAGGGCACCATATATTTT
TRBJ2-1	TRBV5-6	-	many	CASRAVGAFNEQFF	TGTGCCAGCAGGGCGGTTGGGGCGTTTAATGAGCAGTTCTTC
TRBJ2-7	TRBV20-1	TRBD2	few	CSASEGAGGEQYF	TGCAGTGCTAGCGAGGGAGCGGGGGGTGAGCAGTACTTC
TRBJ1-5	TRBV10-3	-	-	CAIAADSNQPQHF	TGTGCCATCGCCGCGGATAGCAATCAGCCCCAGCATTTT
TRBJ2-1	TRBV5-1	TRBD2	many	CASSLTRLAGSNEQFF	TGCGCCAGCAGCCTGACCCGACTAGCGGGGTCTAATGAGCAGTTCTTC
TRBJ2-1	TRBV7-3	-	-	CASSLMERLPQFF	TGTGCCAGCAGCTTAATGGAGCGGCTGCCGCAGTTCTTC
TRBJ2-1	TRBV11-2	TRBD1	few	CASSLESTGSSYNEQFF	TGTGCCAGCAGCTTAGAGTCGACAGGGAGCTCCTACAATGAGCAGTTCTTC
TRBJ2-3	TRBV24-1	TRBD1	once	CATSDLGQGRPDTQYF	TGTGCCACCAGTGACCTGGGACAGGGGAGGCCAGATACGCAGTATTTT
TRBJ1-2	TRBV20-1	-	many	CSARHNYGYTF	TGCAGTGCTAGGCATAACTATGGCTACACCTTC
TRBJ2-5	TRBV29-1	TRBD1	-	CSVAGGEETQYF	TGCAGCGTTGCAGGGGGCGAAGAGACCCAGTACTTC
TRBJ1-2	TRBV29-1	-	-	CSVEGLGPSGYTF	TGCAGCGTTGAAGGGTTGGGGCCCTCTGGCTACACCTTC
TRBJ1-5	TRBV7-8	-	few	CASSPRTGQPQHF	TGTGCCAGCAGCCCCCGGACGGGTCAGCCCCAGCATTTT
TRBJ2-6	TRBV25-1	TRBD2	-	CASSATSGGLSGANGLTF	TGTGCCAGCAGTGCAACTAGCGGGGGGCTCTCTGGGGCTAACGGCCTGACTTTC
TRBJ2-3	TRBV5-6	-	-	CASSLPRGTDTQYF	TGTGCCAGCAGCTTGCCCAGGGGCACAGATACGCAGTATTTT